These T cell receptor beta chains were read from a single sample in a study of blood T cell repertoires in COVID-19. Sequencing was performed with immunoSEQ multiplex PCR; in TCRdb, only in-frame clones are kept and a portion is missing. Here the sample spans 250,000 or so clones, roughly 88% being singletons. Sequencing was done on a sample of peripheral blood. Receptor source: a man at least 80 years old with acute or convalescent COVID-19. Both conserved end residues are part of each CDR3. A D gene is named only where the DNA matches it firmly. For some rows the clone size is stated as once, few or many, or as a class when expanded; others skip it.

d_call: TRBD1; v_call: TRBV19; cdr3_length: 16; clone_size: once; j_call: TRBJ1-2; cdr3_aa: CASRDRGDPGNYGYTF; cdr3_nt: TGTGCCAGCCGGGACAGGGGTGACCCGGGTAACTATGGCTACACCTTC
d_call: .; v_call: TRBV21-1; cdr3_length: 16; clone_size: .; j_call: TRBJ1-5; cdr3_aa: CASSQLPVGVRQPQHF; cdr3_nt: TGTGCCAGCAGCCAGCTCCCAGTAGGGGTGAGGCAGCCCCAGCATTTT
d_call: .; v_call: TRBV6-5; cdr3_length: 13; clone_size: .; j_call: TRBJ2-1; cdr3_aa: CASKGGGSNEQFF; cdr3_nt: TGTGCCAGCAAGGGAGGTGGGTCCAATGAGCAGTTCTTC
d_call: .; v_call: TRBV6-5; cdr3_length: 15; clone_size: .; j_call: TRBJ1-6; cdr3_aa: CASRPQNIYNSPLHF; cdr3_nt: TGTGCCAGCAGGCCCCAAAACATCTATAATTCACCCCTCCACTTT
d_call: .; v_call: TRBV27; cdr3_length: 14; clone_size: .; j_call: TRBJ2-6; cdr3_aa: CASRRGSGANVLTF; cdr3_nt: TGTGCCAGCAGGAGGGGGTCTGGGGCCAACGTCCTGACTTTC
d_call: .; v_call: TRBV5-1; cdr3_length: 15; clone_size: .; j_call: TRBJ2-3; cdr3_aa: CASSGLAERTDTQYF; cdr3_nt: TGCGCCAGCAGCGGCCTGGCGGAGCGCACAGATACGCAGTATTTT
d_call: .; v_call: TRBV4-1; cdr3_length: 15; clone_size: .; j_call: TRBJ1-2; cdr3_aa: CASSQGGGSGYGYTF; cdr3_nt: TGCGCCAGCAGCCAGGGGGGAGGCTCCGGCTATGGCTACACCTTC
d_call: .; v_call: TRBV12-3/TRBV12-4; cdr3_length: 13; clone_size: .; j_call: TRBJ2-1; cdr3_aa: CASSSLLAGEQFF; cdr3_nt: TGTGCCAGCAGTTCGTTACTAGCAGGGGAGCAGTTCTTC
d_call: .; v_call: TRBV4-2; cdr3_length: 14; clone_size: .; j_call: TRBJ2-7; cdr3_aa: CASSQGQDTYEQYF; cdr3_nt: TGTGCCAGCAGCCAAGGACAGGACACCTACGAGCAGTACTTC
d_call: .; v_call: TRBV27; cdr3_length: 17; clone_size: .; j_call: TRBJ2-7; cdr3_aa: CASSPLRGAGLTYEQYF; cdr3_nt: TGTGCCAGCAGTCCCCTGAGGGGAGCGGGCCTCACCTACGAGCAGTACTTC
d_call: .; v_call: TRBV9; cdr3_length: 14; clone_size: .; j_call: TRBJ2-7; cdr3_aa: CASTRGIAPGEQYF; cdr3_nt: TGTGCCAGCACTAGGGGCATCGCCCCGGGCGAGCAGTACTTC